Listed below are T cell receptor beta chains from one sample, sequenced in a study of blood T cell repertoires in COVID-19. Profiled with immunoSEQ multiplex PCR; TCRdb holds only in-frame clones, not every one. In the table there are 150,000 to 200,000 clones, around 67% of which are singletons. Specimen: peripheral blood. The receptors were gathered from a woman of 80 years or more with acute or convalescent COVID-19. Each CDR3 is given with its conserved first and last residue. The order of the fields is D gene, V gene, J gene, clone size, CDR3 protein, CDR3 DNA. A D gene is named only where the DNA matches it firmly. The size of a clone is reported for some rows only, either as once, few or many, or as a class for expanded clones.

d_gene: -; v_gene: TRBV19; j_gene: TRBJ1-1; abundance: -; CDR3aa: CASSTIPNTEAFF; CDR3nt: TGTGCCAGTAGTACCATCCCGAACACTGAAGCTTTCTTT
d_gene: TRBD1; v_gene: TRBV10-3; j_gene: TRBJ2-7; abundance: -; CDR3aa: CAISPGTGHEQYF; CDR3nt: TGTGCCATCAGCCCCGGGACAGGGCACGAGCAGTACTTC
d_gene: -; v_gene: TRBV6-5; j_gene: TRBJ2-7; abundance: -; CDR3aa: CASSYSGLAVSGEQYF; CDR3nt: TGTGCCAGCAGTTACTCTGGGCTAGCTGTTTCGGGGGAGCAGTACTTC
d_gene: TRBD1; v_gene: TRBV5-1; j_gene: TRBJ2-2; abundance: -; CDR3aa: CASSSQGAGAGELFF; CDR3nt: TGCGCCAGCAGCTCACAGGGGGCCGGCGCCGGGGAGCTGTTTTTT
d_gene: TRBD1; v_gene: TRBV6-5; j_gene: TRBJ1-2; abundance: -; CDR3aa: CASSLRQGGYTF; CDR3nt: TGTGCCAGCAGTCTGAGACAGGGTGGCTACACCTTC
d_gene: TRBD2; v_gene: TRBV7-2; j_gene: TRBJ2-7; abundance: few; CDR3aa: CASSLEISGLAVSYEQYF; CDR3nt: TGTGCCAGCAGCTTAGAGATTTCGGGACTAGCGGTCTCCTACGAGCAGTACTTC
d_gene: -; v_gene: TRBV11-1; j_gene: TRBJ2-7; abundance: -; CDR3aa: CASSKQSSYEQYF; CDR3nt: TGTGCCAGCAGCAAACAGAGTTCCTACGAGCAGTACTTC
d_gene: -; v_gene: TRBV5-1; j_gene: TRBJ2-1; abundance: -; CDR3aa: CASSLAGGGVNNEQFF; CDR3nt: TGCGCCAGCAGCTTGGCAGGGGGAGGAGTAAACAATGAGCAGTTCTTC
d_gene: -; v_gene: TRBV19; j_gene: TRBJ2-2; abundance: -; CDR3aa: CASSIRLSKSGELFF; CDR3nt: TGTGCCAGTAGTATTAGACTTTCAAAATCCGGGGAGCTGTTTTTT
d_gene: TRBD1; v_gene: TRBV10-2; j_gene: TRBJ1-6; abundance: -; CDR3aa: CASRVGQGVDNSPLHF; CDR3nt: TGCGCCAGCAGAGTAGGACAGGGGGTGGATAATTCACCCCTCCACTTT
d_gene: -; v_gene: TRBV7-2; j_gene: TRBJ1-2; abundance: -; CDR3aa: CASSLEFGIYGYTF; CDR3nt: TGTGCCAGCAGCTTAGAGTTCGGGATCTATGGCTACACCTTC
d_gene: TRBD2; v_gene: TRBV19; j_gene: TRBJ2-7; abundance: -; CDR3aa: CASSPTGGSSYEQYF; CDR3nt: TGTGCCAGTAGCCCCACGGGAGGGAGCTCCTACGAGCAGTACTTC
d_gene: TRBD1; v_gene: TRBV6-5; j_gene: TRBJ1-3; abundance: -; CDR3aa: CASSRDSREGNTIYF; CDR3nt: TGTGCCAGCAGTCGGGACAGTCGGGAAGGAAACACCATATATTTT
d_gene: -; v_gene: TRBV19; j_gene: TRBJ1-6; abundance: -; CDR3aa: CASSHPNSPLHF; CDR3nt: TGTGCCAGTAGCCATCCAAATTCACCCCTCCACTTT
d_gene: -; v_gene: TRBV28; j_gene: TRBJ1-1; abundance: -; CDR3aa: CASGRYSEAFF; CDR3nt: TGTGCCAGCGGGAGATACTCTGAAGCTTTCTTT
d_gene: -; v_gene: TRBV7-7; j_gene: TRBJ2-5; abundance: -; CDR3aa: CASSLGGSYQETQYF; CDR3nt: TGTGCCAGCAGCTTAGGAGGGAGCTACCAAGAGACCCAGTACTTC